This T cell receptor beta chain is drawn from a study of shared clonotypes between healthy human individuals. Deep-level assay runs were performed. TCRdb's copy holds only in-frame clones and misses some; the assay was immunoSEQ multiplex PCR. The sample holds some 600,000 clones; approximately 96% are singletons and the top ten take roughly 0.12%. Concerning this clone itself: The antigen is undetermined.

CD45RO negativity and positive selection for CCR7 defined naive CD8 cells, a population that excluded terminally differentiated effector memory CD45RA+ cells. Study results and limitations: A reduction in generation probabilities was seen for non-shared clonotypes relative to those shared by all four donors.

Sequenced input: naive CD8+ T cells sorted from blood. The source of this sequence is a woman in her twenties or thirties in good health.

In DNA, the CDR3 is TGTGCCTGGGGTAGGGCCTACGAGCAGTACTTC. Residues: CAWGRAYEQYF. V gene TRBV30 combines with J gene TRBJ2-7; no clear D gene. Germline V gene sequence: CDR1 GTSNPN, CDR2 SVGIG (reference sequence). V was trimmed by 5 bases and J by 2 bases, leaving 7 bases between them. The CDR3 extends over 11 amino acids.